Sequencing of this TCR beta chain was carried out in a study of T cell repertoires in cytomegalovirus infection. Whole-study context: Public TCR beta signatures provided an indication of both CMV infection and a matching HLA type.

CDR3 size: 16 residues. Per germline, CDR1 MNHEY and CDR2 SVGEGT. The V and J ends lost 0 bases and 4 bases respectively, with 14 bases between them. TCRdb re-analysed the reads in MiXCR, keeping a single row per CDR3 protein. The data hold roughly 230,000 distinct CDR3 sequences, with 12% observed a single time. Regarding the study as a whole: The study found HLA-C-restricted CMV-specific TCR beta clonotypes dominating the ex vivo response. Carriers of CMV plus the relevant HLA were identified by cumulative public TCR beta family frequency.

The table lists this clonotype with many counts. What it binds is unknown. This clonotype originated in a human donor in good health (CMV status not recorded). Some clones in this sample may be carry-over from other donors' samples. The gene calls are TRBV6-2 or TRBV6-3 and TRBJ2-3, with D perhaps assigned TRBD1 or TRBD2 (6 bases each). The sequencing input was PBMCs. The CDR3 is CASSYSIGGSSDTQYF. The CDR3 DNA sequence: TGTGCCAGCAGTTACTCGATCGGGGGCTCGTCAGATACGCAGTATTTT.